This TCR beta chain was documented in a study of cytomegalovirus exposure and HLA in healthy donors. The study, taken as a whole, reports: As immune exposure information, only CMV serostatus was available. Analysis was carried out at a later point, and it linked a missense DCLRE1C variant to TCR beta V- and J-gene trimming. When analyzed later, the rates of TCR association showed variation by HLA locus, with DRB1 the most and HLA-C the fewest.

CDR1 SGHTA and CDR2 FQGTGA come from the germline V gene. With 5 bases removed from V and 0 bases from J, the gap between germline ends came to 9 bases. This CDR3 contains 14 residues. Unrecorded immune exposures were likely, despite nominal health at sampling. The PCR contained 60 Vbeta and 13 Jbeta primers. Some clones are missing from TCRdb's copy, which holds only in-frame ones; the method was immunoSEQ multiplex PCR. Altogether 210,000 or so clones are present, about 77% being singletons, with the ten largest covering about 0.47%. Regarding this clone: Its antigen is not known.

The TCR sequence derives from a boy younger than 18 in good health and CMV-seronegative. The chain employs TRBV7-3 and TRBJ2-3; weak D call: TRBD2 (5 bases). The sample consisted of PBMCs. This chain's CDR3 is CASSPWTSTDTQYF. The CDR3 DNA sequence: TGTGCCAGCAGCCCGTGGACTAGCACAGATACGCAGTATTTT.